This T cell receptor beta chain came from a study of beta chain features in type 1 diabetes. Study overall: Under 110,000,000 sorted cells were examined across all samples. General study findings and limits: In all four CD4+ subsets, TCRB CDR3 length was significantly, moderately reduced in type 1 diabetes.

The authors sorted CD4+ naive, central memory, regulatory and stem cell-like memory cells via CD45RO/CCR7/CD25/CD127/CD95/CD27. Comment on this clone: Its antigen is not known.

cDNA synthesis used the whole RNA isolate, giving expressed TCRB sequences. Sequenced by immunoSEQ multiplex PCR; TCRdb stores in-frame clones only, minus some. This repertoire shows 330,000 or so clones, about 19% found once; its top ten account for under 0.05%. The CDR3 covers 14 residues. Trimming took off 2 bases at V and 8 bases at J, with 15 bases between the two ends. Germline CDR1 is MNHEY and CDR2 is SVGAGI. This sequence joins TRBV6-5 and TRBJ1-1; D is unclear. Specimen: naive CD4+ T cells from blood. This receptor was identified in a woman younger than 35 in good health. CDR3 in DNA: TGTGCCAGCAGTTACCCTGCCAGGAGCGGAGAAGCTTTCTTT. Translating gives CASSYPARSGEAFF.